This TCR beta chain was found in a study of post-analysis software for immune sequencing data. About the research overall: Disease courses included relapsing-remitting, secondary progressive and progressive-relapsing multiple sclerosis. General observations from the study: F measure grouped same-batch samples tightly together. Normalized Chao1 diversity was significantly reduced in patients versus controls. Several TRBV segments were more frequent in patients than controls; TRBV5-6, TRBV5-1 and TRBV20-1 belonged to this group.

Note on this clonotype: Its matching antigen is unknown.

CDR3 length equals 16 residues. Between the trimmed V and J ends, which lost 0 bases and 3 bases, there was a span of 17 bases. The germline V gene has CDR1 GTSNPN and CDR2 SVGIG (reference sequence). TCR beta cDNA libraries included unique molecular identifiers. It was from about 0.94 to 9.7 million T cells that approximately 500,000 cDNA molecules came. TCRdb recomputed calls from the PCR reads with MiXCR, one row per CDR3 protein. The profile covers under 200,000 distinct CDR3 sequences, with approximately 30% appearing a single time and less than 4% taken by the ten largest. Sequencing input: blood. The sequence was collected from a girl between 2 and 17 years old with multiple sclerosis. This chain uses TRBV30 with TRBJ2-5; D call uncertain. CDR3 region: CAWSVFVAGLKETQYF. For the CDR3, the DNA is TGTGCCTGGAGTGTGTTTGTCGCTGGCCTTAAAGAGACCCAGTACTTC.